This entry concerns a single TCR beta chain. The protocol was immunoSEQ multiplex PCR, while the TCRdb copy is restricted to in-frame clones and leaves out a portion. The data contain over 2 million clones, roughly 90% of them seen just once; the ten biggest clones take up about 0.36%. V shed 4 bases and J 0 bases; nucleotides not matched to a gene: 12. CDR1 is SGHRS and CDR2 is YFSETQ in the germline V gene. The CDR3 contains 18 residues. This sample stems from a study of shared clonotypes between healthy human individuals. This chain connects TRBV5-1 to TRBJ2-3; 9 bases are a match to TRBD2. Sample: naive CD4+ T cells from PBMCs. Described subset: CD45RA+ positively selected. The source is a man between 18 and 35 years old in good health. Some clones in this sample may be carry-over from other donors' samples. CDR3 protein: CASSLTSGQFTSTDTQYF. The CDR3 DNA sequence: TGCGCCAGCAGCCTTACTAGCGGGCAATTTACTAGCACAGATACGCAGTATTTT.